This T cell receptor beta chain was profiled in a study of blood T cell repertoires in COVID-19. J lost 1 base, V lost 7 bases, and 8 bases had no gene match. CDR3 length: 16 residues. CDR1 and CDR2 (germline): LNHDA, SQIVND (reference sequence). Original processing notes: Estimated nucleated cell counts came from reference gene primer amplification. Data came from immunoSEQ multiplex PCR; TCRdb stores just in-frame clones and leaves some out. The DNA was the basis for D and trimming; V, J and clone size are from that table. The data contain a few hundred thousand clones, 84% of them singletons. This clonotype originated in a woman aged 40-49 years who had recovered from COVID-19. The source material was peripheral blood. J is TRBJ1-4 and V is TRBV19, with TRBD1 matching over 8 bases. CDR3 in amino acids: CASMRQGAETNEKLFF. The CDR3 bases are TGTGCCAGTATGCGGCAGGGGGCCGAAACTAATGAAAAACTGTTTTTT.